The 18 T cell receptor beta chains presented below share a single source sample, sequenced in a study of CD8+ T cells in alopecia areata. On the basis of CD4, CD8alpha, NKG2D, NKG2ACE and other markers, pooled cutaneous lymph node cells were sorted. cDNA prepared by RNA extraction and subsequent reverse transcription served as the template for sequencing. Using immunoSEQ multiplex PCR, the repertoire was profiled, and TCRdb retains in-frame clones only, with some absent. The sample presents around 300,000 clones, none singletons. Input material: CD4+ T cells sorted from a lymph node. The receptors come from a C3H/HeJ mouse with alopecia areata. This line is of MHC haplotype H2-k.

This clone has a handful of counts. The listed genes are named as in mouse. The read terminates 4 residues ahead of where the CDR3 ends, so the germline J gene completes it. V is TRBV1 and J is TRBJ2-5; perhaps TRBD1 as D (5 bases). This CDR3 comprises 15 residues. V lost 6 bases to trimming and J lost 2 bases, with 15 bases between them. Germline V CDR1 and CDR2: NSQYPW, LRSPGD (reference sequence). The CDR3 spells CTCSPPSTAQDTQYF. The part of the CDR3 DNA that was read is TGCACCTGCAGCCCCCCCTCGACAGCCCAAGAC.

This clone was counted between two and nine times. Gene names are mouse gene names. The CDR3 here is CASSREGLGGLAEQFF. The part of the CDR3 DNA that was read is TGTGCTAGCAGTAGAGAAGGACTGGGGGGGCTGGCT. The chain uses TRBV17 and TRBJ2-1; 13 nucleotides agree with TRBD2. The CDR3 end lies 4 residues beyond the end of the read and is filled in from the germline J gene. The CDR3 totals 16 residues. CDR1 is MNHDT, CDR2 YYDKIL, per germline.

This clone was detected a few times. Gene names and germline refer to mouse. The CDR3 here is CASSDEGSNTGQLYF. CDR3 DNA (partial): TGTGCCAGCAGTGATGAAGGGTCAAACACCGGG. The V gene is TRBV13-3, the J gene TRBJ2-2; D unclear. The read stops 4 residues short of the end of the CDR3; the missing end is completed from the germline J gene. Germline V gene data show CDR1 as NNHDY and CDR2 as SYVADS. The CDR3 is 15 residues long. V was trimmed by 0 bases and J by 0 bases, leaving 6 bases between them. Full variable domain (rest looked up from reference TRBV13-3 and TRBJ2-2): EAAVTQSPRSKVAVTGGKVTLSCHQTNNHDYMYWYRQDTGHGLRLIHYSYVADSTEKGDIPDGYKASRPSQENFSLILELASLSQTAVYFCASSDEGSNTGQLYFGEGSKLTVL.

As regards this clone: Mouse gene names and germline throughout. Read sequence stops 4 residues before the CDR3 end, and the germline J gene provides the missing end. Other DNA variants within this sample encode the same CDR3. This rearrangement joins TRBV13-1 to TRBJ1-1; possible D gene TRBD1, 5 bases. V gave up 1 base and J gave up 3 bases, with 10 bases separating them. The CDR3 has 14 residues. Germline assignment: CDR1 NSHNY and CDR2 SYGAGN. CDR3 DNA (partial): TGTGCCAGCAGTGATCCCAGGGTAGACACA. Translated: CASSDPRVDT. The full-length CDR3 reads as CASSDPRVDTEVFF.

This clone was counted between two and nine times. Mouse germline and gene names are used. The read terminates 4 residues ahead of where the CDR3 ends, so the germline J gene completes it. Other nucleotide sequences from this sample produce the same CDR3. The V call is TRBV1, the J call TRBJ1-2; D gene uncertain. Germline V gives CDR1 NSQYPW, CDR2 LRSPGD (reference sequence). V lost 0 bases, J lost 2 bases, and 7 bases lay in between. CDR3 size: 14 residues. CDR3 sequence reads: CTCSADPQNSDYTF. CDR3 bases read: TGCACCTGCAGTGCAGATCCACAGAACTCC.

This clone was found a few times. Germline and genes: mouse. Incomplete CDR3 DNA: TGTGCCAGCAGCCCTGGGGGGCCGTAT. It codes for CASSPGGPY. Given in full, the CDR3 is CASSPGGPYEQYF. The chain uses TRBV5 and TRBJ2-7; 8 nucleotides match TRBD2. Sequencing ends 4 residues short of the CDR3 end; the germline J gene provides the rest. In germline, CDR1 is LGHNA, CDR2 YNLKQL (reference sequence). The CDR3 length is 13 residues.

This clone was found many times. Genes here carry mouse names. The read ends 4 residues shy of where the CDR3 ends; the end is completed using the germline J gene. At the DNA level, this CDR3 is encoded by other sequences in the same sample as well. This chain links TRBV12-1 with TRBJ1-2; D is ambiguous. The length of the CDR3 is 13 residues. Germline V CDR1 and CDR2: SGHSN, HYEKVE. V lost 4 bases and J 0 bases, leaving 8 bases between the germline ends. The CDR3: CASSPTANSDYTF. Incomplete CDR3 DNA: TGTGCCAGCTCCCCAACAGCAAACTCC. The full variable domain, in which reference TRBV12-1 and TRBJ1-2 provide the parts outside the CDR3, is DSGVVQSPRHIIKEKGGRSVLTCIPISGHSNVVWYQQTLGKELKFLIQHYEKVERDKGFLPSRFSVQQFDDYHSEMNMSALELEDSAMYFCASSPTANSDYTFGSGTRLLVI.

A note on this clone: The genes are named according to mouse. The CDR3 protein is CASSEHKYEQYF. The part of the CDR3 DNA that was read is TGTGCCAGCAGTGAACACAAATAT. This chain joins TRBV13-1 and TRBJ2-7; D uncertain. The CDR3 extends 4 residues past the end of the read, so its final part is completed from the germline J gene. Germline loops: CDR1 NSHNY, CDR2 SYGAGN. The CDR3 is made up of 12 amino acids.

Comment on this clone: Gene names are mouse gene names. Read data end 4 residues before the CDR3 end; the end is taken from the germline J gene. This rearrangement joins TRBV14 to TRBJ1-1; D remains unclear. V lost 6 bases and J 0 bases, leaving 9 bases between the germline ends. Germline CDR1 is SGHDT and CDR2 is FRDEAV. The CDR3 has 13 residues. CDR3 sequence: CASTPTTNTEVFF. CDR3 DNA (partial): TGTGCCAGCACCCCGACAACAAACACA.

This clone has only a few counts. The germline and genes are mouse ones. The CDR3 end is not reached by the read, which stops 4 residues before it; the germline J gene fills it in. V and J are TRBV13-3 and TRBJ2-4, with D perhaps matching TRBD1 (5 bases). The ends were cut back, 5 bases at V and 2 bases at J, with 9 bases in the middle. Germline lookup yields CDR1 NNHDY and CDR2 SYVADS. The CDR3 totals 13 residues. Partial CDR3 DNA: TGTGCCAGCAGCGACAGAGATCAAAAC. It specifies CASSDRDQN. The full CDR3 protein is CASSDRDQNTLYF.

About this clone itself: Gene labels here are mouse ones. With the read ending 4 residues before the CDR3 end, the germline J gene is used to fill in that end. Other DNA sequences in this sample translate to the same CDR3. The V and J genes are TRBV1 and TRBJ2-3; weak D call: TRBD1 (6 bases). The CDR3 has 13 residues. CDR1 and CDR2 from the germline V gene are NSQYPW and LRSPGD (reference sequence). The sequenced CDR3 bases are TGCACCTGCAGTGCAGGACAGGTAGAA. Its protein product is CTCSAGQVE. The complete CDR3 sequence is CTCSAGQVETLYF.

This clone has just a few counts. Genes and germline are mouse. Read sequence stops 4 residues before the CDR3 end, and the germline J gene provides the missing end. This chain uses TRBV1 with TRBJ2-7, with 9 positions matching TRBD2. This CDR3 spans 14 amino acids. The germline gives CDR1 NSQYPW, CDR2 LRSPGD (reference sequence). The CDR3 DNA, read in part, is TGCACCTGCAGTGCAGGATCTGGGGGGGAT. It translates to CTCSAGSGGD. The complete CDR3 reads CTCSAGSGGDEQYF.

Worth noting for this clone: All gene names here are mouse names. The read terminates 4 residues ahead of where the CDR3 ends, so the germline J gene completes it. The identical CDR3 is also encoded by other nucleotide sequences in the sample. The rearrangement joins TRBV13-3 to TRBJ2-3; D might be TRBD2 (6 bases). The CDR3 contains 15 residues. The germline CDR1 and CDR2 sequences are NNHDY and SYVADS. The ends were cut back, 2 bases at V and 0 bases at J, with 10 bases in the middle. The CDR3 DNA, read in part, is TGTGCCAGCAGTGACTGGGGAGCTAGTGCAGAA. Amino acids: CASSDWGASAE. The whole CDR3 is CASSDWGASAETLYF.

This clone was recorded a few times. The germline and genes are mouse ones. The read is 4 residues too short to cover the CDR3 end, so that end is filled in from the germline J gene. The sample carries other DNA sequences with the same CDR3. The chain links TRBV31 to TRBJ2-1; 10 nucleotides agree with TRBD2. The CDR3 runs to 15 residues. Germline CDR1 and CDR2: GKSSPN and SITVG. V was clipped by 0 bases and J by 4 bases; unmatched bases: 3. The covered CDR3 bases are TGTGCCTGGAGTCTAGAACTGGGGGGGTATGCT. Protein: CAWSLELGGYA. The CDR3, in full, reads CAWSLELGGYAEQFF.

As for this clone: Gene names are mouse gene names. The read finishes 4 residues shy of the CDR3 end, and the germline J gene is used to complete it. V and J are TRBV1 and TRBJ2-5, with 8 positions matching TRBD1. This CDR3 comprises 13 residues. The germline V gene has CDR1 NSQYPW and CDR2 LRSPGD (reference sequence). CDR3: CTCSAGQVDTQYF. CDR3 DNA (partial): TGCACCTGCAGTGCGGGACAGGTGGAC. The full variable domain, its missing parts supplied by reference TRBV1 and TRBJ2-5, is VTLLEQNPRWRLVPRGQAVNLRCILKNSQYPWMSWYQQDLQKQLQWLFTLRSPGDKEVKSLPGADYLATRVTDTELRLQVANMSQGRTLYCTCSAGQVDTQYFGPGTRLLVL.

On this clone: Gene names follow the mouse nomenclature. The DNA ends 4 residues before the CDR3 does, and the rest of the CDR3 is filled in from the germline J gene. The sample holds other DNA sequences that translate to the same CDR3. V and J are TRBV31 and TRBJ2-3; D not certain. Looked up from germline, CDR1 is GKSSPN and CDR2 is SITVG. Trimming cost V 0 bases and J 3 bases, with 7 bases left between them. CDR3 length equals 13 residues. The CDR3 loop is CAWSLGVAETLYF. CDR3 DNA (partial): TGTGCCTGGAGTCTGGGAGTCGCAGAA.

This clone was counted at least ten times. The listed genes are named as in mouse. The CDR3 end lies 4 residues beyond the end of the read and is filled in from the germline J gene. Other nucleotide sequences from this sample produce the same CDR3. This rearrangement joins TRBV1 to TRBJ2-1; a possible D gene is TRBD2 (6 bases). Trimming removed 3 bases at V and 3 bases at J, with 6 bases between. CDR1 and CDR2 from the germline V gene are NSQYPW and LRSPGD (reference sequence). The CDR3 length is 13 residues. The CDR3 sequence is CTCSAGGYAEQFF. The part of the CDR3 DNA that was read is TGCACCTGCAGTGCTGGGGGCTATGCT. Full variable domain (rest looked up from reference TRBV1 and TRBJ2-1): VTLLEQNPRWRLVPRGQAVNLRCILKNSQYPWMSWYQQDLQKQLQWLFTLRSPGDKEVKSLPGADYLATRVTDTELRLQVANMSQGRTLYCTCSAGGYAEQFFGPGTRLTVL.

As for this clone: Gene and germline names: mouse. The CDR3 bases that were read are TGTGCCAGCAGACAACAGGGCGCAAACTCC. Encoded protein: CASRQQGANS. The whole CDR3 protein is CASRQQGANSDYTF. The gene calls are TRBV14 and TRBJ1-2; maybe TRBD1 (6 bases). The read ends 4 residues shy of where the CDR3 ends; the end is completed using the germline J gene. V lost 5 bases to trimming and J lost 0 bases, with 11 bases between them. Germline V lookup: CDR1 SGHDT, CDR2 FRDEAV. The CDR3 totals 14 residues.